The present T cell receptor (beta chain) was sequenced within a study of identical twins. General study findings and limits: It was cross-sectional statistical analysis, not following the same donors, that the conclusions relied on. High-abundance cord blood beta clonotypes had fewer insertions; memory repertoires showed none.

Healthy Caucasian individuals made up all the donors. Worth noting for this clonotype: The antigen remains unidentified.

Trimming cost V 0 bases and J 2 bases; bases outside gene matches: 3. The germline V gene has CDR1 MGHRA and CDR2 YSYEKL. The CDR3 totals 16 residues. TCRdb itself ran the 5' RACE reads through MiXCR, one entry per CDR3 protein. The sample yields around 250,000 distinct CDR3 sequences, approximately 8.6% seen once. This sample was shared with a second study, whose subject was yellow fever vaccine responses in identical twins.

The clonotype comes from a woman younger than 35 in good health. The sequenced sample was CD8+ T cells sorted from blood. This chain links TRBV4-1 with TRBJ2-7; 11 nucleotides agree with TRBD1. CDR3 residues: CASSQEEGQGAYEQYF. The CDR3 region has the DNA TGCGCCAGCAGCCAAGAGGAGGGACAGGGGGCCTACGAGCAGTACTTC.